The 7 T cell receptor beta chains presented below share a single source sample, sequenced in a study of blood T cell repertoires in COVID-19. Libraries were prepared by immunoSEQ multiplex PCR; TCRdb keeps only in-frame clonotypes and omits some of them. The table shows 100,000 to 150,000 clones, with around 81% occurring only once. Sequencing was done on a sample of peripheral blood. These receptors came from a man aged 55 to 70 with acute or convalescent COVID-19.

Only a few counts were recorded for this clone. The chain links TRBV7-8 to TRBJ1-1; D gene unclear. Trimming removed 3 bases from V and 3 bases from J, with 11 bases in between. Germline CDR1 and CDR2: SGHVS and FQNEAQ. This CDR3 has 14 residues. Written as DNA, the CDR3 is TGTGCCAGCAGCTTTAATAGCCCGGACACTGAAGCTTTCTTT. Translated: CASSFNSPDTEAFF.

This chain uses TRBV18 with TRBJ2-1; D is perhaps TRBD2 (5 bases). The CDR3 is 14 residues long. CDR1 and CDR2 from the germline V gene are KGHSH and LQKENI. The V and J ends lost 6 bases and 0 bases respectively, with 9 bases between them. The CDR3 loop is CASSRSGSYNEQFF. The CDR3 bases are TGTGCCAGCTCTCGAAGCGGCTCCTACAATGAGCAGTTCTTC.

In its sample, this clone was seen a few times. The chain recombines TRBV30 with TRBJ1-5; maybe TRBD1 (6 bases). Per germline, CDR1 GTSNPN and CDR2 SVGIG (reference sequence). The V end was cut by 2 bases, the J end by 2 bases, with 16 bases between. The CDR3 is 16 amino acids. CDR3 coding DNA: TGTGCCTGGAGTTCCTCGGGGGGCGCGGGCAATCAGCCCCAGCATTTT. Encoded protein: CAWSSSGGAGNQPQHF.

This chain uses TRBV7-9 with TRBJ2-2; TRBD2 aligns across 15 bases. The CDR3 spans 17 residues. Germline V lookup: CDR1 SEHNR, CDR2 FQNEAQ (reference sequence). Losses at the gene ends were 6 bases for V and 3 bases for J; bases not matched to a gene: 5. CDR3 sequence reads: CASSDGLAGGYTGELFF. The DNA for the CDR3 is TGTGCCAGCAGTGACGGACTAGCGGGAGGGTACACCGGGGAGCTGTTTTTT.

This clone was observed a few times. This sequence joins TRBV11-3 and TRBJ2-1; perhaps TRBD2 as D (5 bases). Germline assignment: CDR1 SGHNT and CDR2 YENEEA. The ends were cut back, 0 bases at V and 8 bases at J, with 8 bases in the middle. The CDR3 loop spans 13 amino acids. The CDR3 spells CASSLDEGHEQFF. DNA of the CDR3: TGTGCCAGCAGCTTAGATGAGGGTCATGAGCAGTTCTTC.

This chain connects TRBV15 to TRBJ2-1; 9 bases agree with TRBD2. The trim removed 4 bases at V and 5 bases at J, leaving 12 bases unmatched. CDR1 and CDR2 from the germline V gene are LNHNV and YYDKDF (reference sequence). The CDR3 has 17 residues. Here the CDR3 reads CATSKRPGLAAHNEQFF. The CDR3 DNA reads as TGTGCCACCAGCAAACGTCCGGGACTAGCAGCCCACAATGAGCAGTTCTTC.

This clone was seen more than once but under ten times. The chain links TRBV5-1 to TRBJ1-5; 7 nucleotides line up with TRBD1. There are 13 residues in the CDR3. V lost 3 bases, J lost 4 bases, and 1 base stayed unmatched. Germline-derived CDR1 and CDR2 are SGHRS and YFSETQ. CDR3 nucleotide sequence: TGCGCCAGCAGCTGGGGACAGAATCAGCCCCAGCATTTT. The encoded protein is CASSWGQNQPQHF.